This is a list of T cell receptor beta chains from one sample in a study of blood T cell repertoires in COVID-19. This table comes from immunoSEQ multiplex PCR, and its TCRdb copy is limited to in-frame clones, with some not included. The sample contains approximately 40,000 clones, around nine tenths of which appear only once. Sequencing input: peripheral blood. These receptors were taken from a human donor in a cohort sampled during active COVID-19. CDR3s leave out the opening cysteine and the closing phenylalanine or tryptophan. The size of a clone is reported for some rows only, either as once, few or many, or as a class for expanded clones.

v_call: TRBV6-5
j_call: TRBJ1-2
clone_size: NA
cdr3_aa: ASSWTGAGISYGYT

v_call: TRBV19
j_call: TRBJ1-2
clone_size: NA
cdr3_aa: ASRIWTGGGYT

v_call: TRBV15
j_call: TRBJ1-2
clone_size: NA
cdr3_aa: ATSEPDDRDLEGYT

v_call: TRBV20-1
j_call: TRBJ1-1
clone_size: NA
cdr3_aa: SASLRKGDEAF

v_call: TRBV28
j_call: TRBJ2-7
clone_size: NA
cdr3_aa: ASSLQGKNYEQY

v_call: TRBV4-1
j_call: TRBJ2-1
clone_size: NA
cdr3_aa: ASSQGTGDNEQF

v_call: TRBV19
j_call: TRBJ2-1
clone_size: NA
cdr3_aa: ASSRRGLYEQF

v_call: TRBV5-4
j_call: TRBJ1-4
clone_size: NA
cdr3_aa: ASSPARGQGNNEKLF

v_call: TRBV4-1
j_call: TRBJ2-5
clone_size: NA
cdr3_aa: ASSGPERRGETQY

v_call: TRBV4-1
j_call: TRBJ2-5
clone_size: NA
cdr3_aa: ASRELAGGPAETQY

v_call: TRBV6-4
j_call: TRBJ2-5
clone_size: NA
cdr3_aa: ASSEKAGGGQETQY

v_call: TRBV6-2/TRBV6-3
j_call: TRBJ2-3
clone_size: NA
cdr3_aa: ASSYRMTGGGFTDTQY

v_call: TRBV5-6
j_call: TRBJ1-5
clone_size: NA
cdr3_aa: ASSPFSGDQPQH

v_call: TRBV10-3
j_call: TRBJ2-7
clone_size: NA
cdr3_aa: AIRPGRGTGGNEQY

v_call: TRBV6-4
j_call: TRBJ2-1
clone_size: NA
cdr3_aa: ASTDRGPSSYNEQF

v_call: TRBV5-1
j_call: TRBJ2-7
clone_size: once
cdr3_aa: ASRIGLAGEGQNEQY

v_call: TRBV6-1
j_call: TRBJ1-6
clone_size: NA
cdr3_aa: ASSEHPGQDNSPLH

v_call: TRBV5-6
j_call: TRBJ2-3
clone_size: medium-sized
cdr3_aa: ASSYLTSGILTQY

v_call: TRBV12-5
j_call: TRBJ2-1
clone_size: NA
cdr3_aa: ASGLGSGTVNNEQF

v_call: TRBV30
j_call: TRBJ2-2
clone_size: NA
cdr3_aa: AWSVRDRVTGELF

v_call: TRBV21-1
j_call: TRBJ2-7
clone_size: NA
cdr3_aa: ASRGQNIGYEQY

v_call: TRBV2
j_call: TRBJ2-7
clone_size: once
cdr3_aa: ASSPQGVAYEQY

v_call: TRBV7-2
j_call: TRBJ2-6
clone_size: NA
cdr3_aa: ASSYRSSGANVLT

v_call: TRBV7-9
j_call: TRBJ2-7
clone_size: few
cdr3_aa: ASSLSAYEQY

v_call: TRBV6-1
j_call: TRBJ2-3
clone_size: NA
cdr3_aa: ASSASRTGGWDTQY

v_call: TRBV7-9
j_call: TRBJ2-1
clone_size: NA
cdr3_aa: ASSLPSLNEQF

v_call: TRBV5-3
j_call: TRBJ1-1
clone_size: NA
cdr3_aa: ARSCGGNTEAF

v_call: TRBV10-3
j_call: TRBJ1-2
clone_size: NA
cdr3_aa: AISESKGGYGYT